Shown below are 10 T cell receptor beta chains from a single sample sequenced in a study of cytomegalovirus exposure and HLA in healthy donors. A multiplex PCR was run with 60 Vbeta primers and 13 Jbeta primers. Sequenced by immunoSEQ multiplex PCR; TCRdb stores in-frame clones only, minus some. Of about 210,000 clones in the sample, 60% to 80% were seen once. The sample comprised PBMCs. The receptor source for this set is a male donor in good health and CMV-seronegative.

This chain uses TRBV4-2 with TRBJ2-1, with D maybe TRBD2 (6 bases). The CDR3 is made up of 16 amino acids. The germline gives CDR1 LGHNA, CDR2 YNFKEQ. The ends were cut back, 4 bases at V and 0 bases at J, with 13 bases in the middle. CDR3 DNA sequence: TGTGCCAGCAGCCTACCAGACGGGAGCTCCTACAATGAGCAGTTCTTC. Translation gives CASSLPDGSSYNEQFF.

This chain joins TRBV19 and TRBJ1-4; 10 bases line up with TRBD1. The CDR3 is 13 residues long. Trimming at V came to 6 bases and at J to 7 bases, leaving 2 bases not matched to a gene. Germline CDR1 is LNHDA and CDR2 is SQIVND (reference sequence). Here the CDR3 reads CASRRTGGEKLFF. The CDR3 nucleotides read TGTGCCAGTAGGAGGACAGGGGGTGAAAAACTGTTTTTT.

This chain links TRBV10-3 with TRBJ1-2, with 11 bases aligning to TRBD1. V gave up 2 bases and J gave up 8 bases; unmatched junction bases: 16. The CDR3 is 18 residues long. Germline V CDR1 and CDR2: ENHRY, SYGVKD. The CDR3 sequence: CAISERWGQGVLNGGYTF. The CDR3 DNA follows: TGTGCCATCAGTGAGCGATGGGGACAGGGGGTTCTGAACGGGGGCTACACCTTC.

The CDR3 sequence is CASSPRTGATGELFF. Written as DNA, the CDR3 is TGTGCCAGCTCACCCCGGACAGGGGCCACCGGGGAGCTGTTTTTT. The genes are TRBV18 and TRBJ2-2; 9 bases map to TRBD1. The junction had 3 bases not matched to a gene; V was cut back by 3 bases and J by 4 bases. This CDR3 contains 15 residues. CDR1 and CDR2 (germline): KGHSH, LQKENI.

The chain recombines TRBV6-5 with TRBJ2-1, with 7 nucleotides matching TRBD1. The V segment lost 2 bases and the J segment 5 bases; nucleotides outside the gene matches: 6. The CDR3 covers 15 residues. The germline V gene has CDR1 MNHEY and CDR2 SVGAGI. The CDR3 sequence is CASSYGRGFDNEQFF. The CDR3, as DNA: TGTGCCAGCAGTTACGGCAGGGGGTTTGACAATGAGCAGTTCTTC.

CDR3 nucleotide sequence: TGTGCCAGTAGTATCATCGGGGCAGGGGGAATTGGCTACACCTTC. This codes for CASSIIGAGGIGYTF. The gene calls are TRBV19 and TRBJ1-2, with TRBD1 identical over 7 bases. Trimming cost V 3 bases and J 7 bases; bases outside gene matches: 11. Germline assignment: CDR1 LNHDA and CDR2 SQIVND (reference sequence). This CDR3 is built from 15 residues.

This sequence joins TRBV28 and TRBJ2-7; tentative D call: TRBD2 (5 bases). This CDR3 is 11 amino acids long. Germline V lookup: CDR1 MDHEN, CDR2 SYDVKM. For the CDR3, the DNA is TGTGTCACCAGGACTGCCTACGAGCAGTACTTC. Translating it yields CVTRTAYEQYF.

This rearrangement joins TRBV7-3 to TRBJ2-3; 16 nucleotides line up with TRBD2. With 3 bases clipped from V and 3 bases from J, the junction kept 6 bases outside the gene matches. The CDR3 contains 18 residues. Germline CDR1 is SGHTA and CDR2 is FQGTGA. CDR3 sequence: CASSLAPGLAGGTDTQYF. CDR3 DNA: TGTGCCAGCAGCTTGGCACCGGGACTAGCGGGGGGGACAGATACGCAGTATTTT.

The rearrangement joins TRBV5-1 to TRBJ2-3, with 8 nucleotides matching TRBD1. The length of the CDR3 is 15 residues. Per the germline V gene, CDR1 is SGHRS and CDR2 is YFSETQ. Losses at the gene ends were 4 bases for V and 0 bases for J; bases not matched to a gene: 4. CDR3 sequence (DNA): TGCGCCAGCAGCCGGACAGGGAAAAGCACAGATACGCAGTATTTT. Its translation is CASSRTGKSTDTQYF.

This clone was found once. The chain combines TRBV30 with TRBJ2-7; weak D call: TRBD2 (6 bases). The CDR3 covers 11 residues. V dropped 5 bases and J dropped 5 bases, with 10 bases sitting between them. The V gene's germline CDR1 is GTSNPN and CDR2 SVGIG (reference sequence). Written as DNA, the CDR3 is TGTGCCTGGGGGACTCTCGACGAGCAGTACTTC. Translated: CAWGTLDEQYF.